The rows below give T cell receptor beta chains drawn from one sample of a study of cytomegalovirus exposure and HLA in healthy donors. The assay was immunoSEQ multiplex PCR, and TCRdb's table has in-frame clones only and misses some. The specimen's table records some 160,000 clones. Sequencing input: PBMCs. These receptors all stem from a man aged 30-40 years in good health and CMV-seronegative. The CDR3 runs from the conserved cysteine through the conserved F or W. A D gene is named only where the DNA matches it firmly.

d_call j_call cdr3_length v_call cdr3_aa cdr3_nt
- TRBJ2-7 14 TRBV11-3 CASSLDPLGLEQYF TGTGCCAGCAGCTTAGATCCTCTAGGACTCGAGCAGTACTTC
- TRBJ2-5 14 TRBV2 CASSVSLAQETQYF TGTGCCAGCAGTGTATCGCTAGCTCAAGAGACCCAGTACTTC
TRBD1 TRBJ1-3 14 TRBV6-5 CASKKQGSGNTIYF TGTGCCAGCAAAAAACAGGGGTCCGGAAACACCATATATTTT
- TRBJ1-2 15 TRBV28 CASRPNLGGTYGYTF TGTGCCAGCAGGCCGAACCTAGGGGGAACCTATGGCTACACCTTC
TRBD1 TRBJ2-7 13 TRBV7-9 CASSPGQFYEQYF TGTGCCAGCAGCCCGGGACAGTTTTACGAGCAGTACTTC
TRBD1 TRBJ2-7 14 TRBV7-3 CASSPRDRTYEQYF TGTGCCAGCAGCCCCCGGGACAGGACCTACGAGCAGTACTTC
- TRBJ2-7 17 TRBV4-3 CASSQDFGQGDCCEQYF TGCGCCAGCAGCCAAGATTTTGGACAAGGGGATTGCTGCGAGCAGTACTTC
TRBD2 TRBJ2-2 17 TRBV11-2 CASSLNPSGRVGGELFF TGTGCCAGCAGCTTGAATCCAAGCGGGAGGGTAGGCGGGGAGCTGTTTTTT
TRBD1 TRBJ2-1 15 TRBV7-7 CASSLSQGQFNEQFF TGTGCCAGCAGCTTATCACAGGGGCAATTCAATGAGCAGTTCTTC
TRBD1 TRBJ1-3 14 TRBV7-6 CASSRQGPGNTIYF TGTGCCAGCAGCCGACAGGGACCTGGAAACACCATATATTTT
- TRBJ2-5 14 TRBV5-8 CASSLERVRETQYF TGTGCCAGCAGCTTGGAACGGGTGAGAGAGACCCAGTACTTC
- TRBJ2-5 14 TRBV7-3 CASSLNGIMETQYF TGTGCCAGCAGCTTAAACGGGATCATGGAGACCCAGTACTTC
- TRBJ1-1 11 TRBV29-1 CSVEFWGGAFF TGCAGCGTTGAATTCTGGGGAGGAGCTTTCTTT
- TRBJ2-7 14 TRBV28 CASSLEQTSYEQYF TGTGCCAGCAGTTTAGAACAAACCTCCTACGAGCAGTACTTC
TRBD2 TRBJ2-1 12 TRBV5-4 CASSLPSGEQFF TGTGCCAGCAGCTTGCCTAGCGGTGAGCAGTTCTTC
- TRBJ2-7 15 TRBV19 CASSIQGTYGYEQYF TGTGCCAGTAGTATACAAGGGACATATGGGTACGAGCAGTACTTC
- TRBJ2-4 13 TRBV5-4 CASSVTTADIQYF TGTGCCAGCAGCGTAACAACAGCGGACATTCAGTACTTC
TRBD1 TRBJ1-2 15 TRBV6-1 CASRVRTGALRGYTF TGTGCCAGCAGGGTTCGGACAGGGGCCTTGAGGGGCTACACCTTC
- TRBJ2-2 16 TRBV5-1 CASSLFVGGNTGELFF TGCGCCAGCAGCTTGTTCGTCGGGGGGAACACCGGGGAGCTGTTTTTT
TRBD1 TRBJ1-3 15 TRBV7-9 CASSAGGDTGNTIYF TGTGCCAGCAGCGCAGGGGGCGATACCGGAAACACCATATATTTT
- TRBJ1-2 16 TRBV5-1 CASSLTGTSRLYGYTF TGCGCCAGCAGCTTAACCGGGACAAGCCGTCTCTATGGCTACACCTTC
TRBD1 TRBJ2-2 16 TRBV19 CASSNFRDRFTGELFF TGTGCCAGTAGTAATTTCCGGGACAGATTCACCGGGGAGCTGTTTTTT